This TCR beta chain stems from a study of T cells expressing NK-cell markers. Background on the study: Most of the eight sequenced donors were classified as HCMV-seropositive, and one was classified as seronegative. General study results and limits: In a handful of donors, dominant clonotypes made up about 25-65% of CD3+CD56-NKG2C+ cells.

Germline CDR1 MNHEY, CDR2 SMNVEV (reference sequence). The CDR3 has 13 amino acids. TCRdb reprocessed the 5' RACE reads, with one entry per CDR3 protein and no DNA. This listing includes under 500,000 distinct CDR3 sequences. With respect to this clonotype: What it binds is unknown.

This chain joins TRBV27 and TRBJ2-7; TCRdb's D call, TRBD1, is unchecked because there is no DNA. The specimen was blood T cells: a sorted CD56 or NKG2C T cell subset, CD4+ or CD8+ T cells, or bulk PBMC T cells (not recorded which). This receptor was obtained from a woman aged 18-69 years in good health. This CDR3 is CASSTGGFHEQYF.